Presented here are 32 T cell receptor beta chains from one specimen sequenced in a study of blood T cell repertoires in COVID-19. TCRdb's copy holds only in-frame clones and misses some; the assay was immunoSEQ multiplex PCR. The table has 190,000 or so clones, just under 90% seen once; the top ten hold roughly 6.2%. Sequenced sample: peripheral blood. All receptors come from a man aged 55 to 69 who had recovered from COVID-19.

The table lists this clone with a few counts. The chain employs TRBV5-4 and TRBJ1-3, with D possibly matching TRBD1 (6 bases). V lost 4 bases and J 9 bases, leaving 20 bases between the germline ends. The CDR3 is 15 residues long. Germline V gene sequence: CDR1 SGHNT, CDR2 YYREEE (reference sequence). CDR3 sequence: CASSRGQTSGSTIYF. The CDR3 bases are TGTGCCAGCAGCCGTGGACAGACCTCGGGGAGCACCATATATTTT.

The chain is built from TRBV18 and TRBJ1-4; D not certain. This CDR3 contains 15 residues. Between the trimmed V and J ends, which lost 3 bases and 4 bases, there was a span of 12 bases. Germline values: CDR1 KGHSH, CDR2 LQKENI. As DNA, the CDR3 is TGTGCCAGCTCACCGGGCCTTGGTCTTAATGAAAAACTGTTTTTT. Its protein is CASSPGLGLNEKLFF.

The rearrangement uses TRBV7-8 and TRBJ2-5, with D tentatively TRBD1 (6 bases). CDR1 and CDR2 from the germline V gene are SGHVS and FQNEAQ. This CDR3 has 14 amino acids. V lost 5 bases, J lost 7 bases, and 17 bases lay in between. CDR3 loop: CASSAQGNMGTQYF. The CDR3 nucleotides read TGTGCCAGCAGCGCACAGGGTAATATGGGGACCCAGTACTTC.

This chain connects TRBV19 to TRBJ1-2; 9 bases agree with TRBD1. V was clipped by 6 bases and J by 7 bases; unmatched bases: 9. The CDR3 consists of 14 residues. The germline gives CDR1 LNHDA, CDR2 SQIVND (reference sequence). The CDR3 region is CASSFTGGEVGYTF. The CDR3 region has the DNA TGTGCCAGTAGCTTCACAGGGGGCGAGGTTGGCTACACCTTC.

V is TRBV2 and J is TRBJ1-2; 10 bases line up with TRBD1. CDR3 length: 13 residues. In germline, CDR1 is SNHLY, CDR2 FYNNEI. V lost 6 bases, J lost 8 bases, and 6 bases stayed unmatched. The CDR3, as DNA: TGTGCCAGCAGAGGACAGGGGGAGGACGGCTACACCTTC. As protein: CASRGQGEDGYTF.

The chain combines TRBV2 with TRBJ2-1, with D possibly being TRBD2 (7 bases). V lost 6 bases to trimming and J lost 6 bases, with 12 bases between them. CDR3 length equals 13 residues. CDR1 is SNHLY, CDR2 FYNNEI, per germline. DNA for the CDR3: TGTGCCAGCAGGGGGAGGGGGTCCAATGAGCAGTTCTTC. Translating gives CASRGRGSNEQFF. The variable domain in full, with the rest retrieved from reference TRBV2 and TRBJ2-1, is EPEVTQTPSHQVTQMGQEVILRCVPISNHLYFYWYRQILGQKVEFLVSFYNNEISEKSEIFDDQFSVERPDGSNFTLKIRSTKLEDSAMYFCASRGRGSNEQFFGPGTRLTVL.

The CDR3 region has the DNA TGTGCCAGCAGCCTGACAGTGGGGCATCAGCCCCAGCATTTT. Translated: CASSLTVGHQPQHF. V is TRBV3-1 (or the pseudogene TRBV3-2) and J is TRBJ1-5; weak D call: TRBD1 (5 bases). Trimming removed 4 bases from V and 5 bases from J, with 12 bases in between. The CDR3 consists of 14 residues. Germline CDR1 and CDR2: LGHDT and YNNKEL (reference sequence).

In its sample, this clone was seen once. The V and J genes are TRBV4-3 and TRBJ1-4; D perhaps matches TRBD1 (6 bases). CDR1 and CDR2 (germline): LGHNA, YSLEER. The V and J ends lost 0 bases and 7 bases respectively, with 12 bases between them. The CDR3 has 15 amino acids. The CDR3 here is CASSQDGRGGEKLFF. For the CDR3, the DNA is TGCGCCAGCAGCCAAGACGGCAGGGGTGGTGAAAAACTGTTTTTT.

CDR3 residues: CASSLGLSNYGYTF. DNA of the CDR3: TGTGCCAGCAGTTTGGGACTCTCAAACTATGGCTACACCTTC. J is TRBJ1-2 and V is TRBV27, with D perhaps matching TRBD1 (5 bases). Germline V gene sequence: CDR1 MNHEY, CDR2 SMNVEV (reference sequence). V lost 3 bases and J lost 2, with 10 bases in between. The CDR3 runs to 14 residues.

This rearrangement joins TRBV7-9 to TRBJ2-7; 10 positions agree with TRBD1. The V gene's germline CDR1 is SEHNR and CDR2 FQNEAQ (reference sequence). This CDR3 spans 15 amino acids. Trimming took 3 bases from V and 2 from J; bases not matched to a gene: 4. CDR3 bases: TGTGCCAGCAGCTTCCCGGGACAGGGGACCTACGAGCAGTACTTC. As protein: CASSFPGQGTYEQYF. Supplemented by reference TRBV7-9 and TRBJ2-7, the full variable domain reads DTGVSQNPRHKITKRGQNVTFRCDPISEHNRLYWYRQTLGQGPEFLTYFQNEAQLEKSRLLSDRFSAERPKGSFSTLEIQRTEQGDSAMYLCASSFPGQGTYEQYFGPGTRLTVT.

The CDR3 reads CASRIGGSSYNEQFF. CDR3 coding DNA: TGCGCCAGCAGGATCGGGGGAAGCTCCTACAATGAGCAGTTCTTC. The genes are TRBV5-1 and TRBJ2-1, with D possibly matching TRBD2 (6 bases). The germline V gene encodes CDR1 SGHRS and CDR2 YFSETQ. The V end was cut by 5 bases, the J end by 0 bases, with 12 bases between. The CDR3 consists of 15 residues.

This sequence joins TRBV19 and TRBJ1-2; D uncertain. The germline V and J ends were trimmed by 6 bases and 0 bases, with 11 bases remaining between them. The CDR3 sequence is 14 residues long. CDR1 LNHDA and CDR2 SQIVND come from the germline V gene (reference sequence). CDR3 region: CASRRQEANYGYTF. The DNA of the CDR3 is TGTGCCAGTAGACGGCAGGAAGCTAACTATGGCTACACCTTC.

This rearrangement joins TRBV28 to TRBJ2-7; D uncertain. The CDR3 loop spans 11 amino acids. V was shortened by 4 bases and J by 3 bases, with 4 bases between the two germline ends. Germline V CDR1 and CDR2: MDHEN, SYDVKM. In DNA, the CDR3 is TGTGCCAGCAGTTACAACTACGAGCAGTACTTC. Its protein is CASSYNYEQYF.

The rearrangement uses TRBV20-1 and TRBJ2-7; tentative D call: TRBD1 (5 bases). In germline, CDR1 is DFQATT, CDR2 SNEGSKA (reference sequence). The ends were cut back, 3 bases at V and 0 bases at J, with 9 bases in the middle. This CDR3 has 13 residues. The CDR3 loop is CSASGAASYEQYF. As DNA, the CDR3 is TGCAGTGCTAGTGGGGCCGCCTCCTACGAGCAGTACTTC.

This clone was recorded a few times. The CDR3 protein is CASSSGQAQETQYF. CDR3 in DNA: TGTGCCAGCAGCTCGGGACAGGCCCAAGAGACCCAGTACTTC. The gene calls are TRBV5-4 and TRBJ2-5, with 8 bases fitting TRBD1. Germline-derived CDR1 and CDR2 are SGHNT and YYREEE (reference sequence). This CDR3 comprises 14 residues. Unmatched junction bases numbered 2, after V lost 3 bases and J lost 1 base.

This rearrangement joins TRBV12-3 or TRBV12-4 to TRBJ1-3; D is undetermined. V was shortened by 7 bases and J by 3 bases, with 10 bases between the two germline ends. This CDR3 region has 13 residues. CDR3 loop: CASTEDIGNTIYF. The CDR3 DNA sequence: TGTGCCAGCACCGAGGATATTGGAAACACCATATATTTT.

The chain uses TRBV27 and TRBJ1-1, with a possible D match to TRBD1 (6 bases). The V gene's germline CDR1 is MNHEY and CDR2 SMNVEV (reference sequence). The V and J ends lost 7 bases and 0 bases respectively, with 24 bases between them. The CDR3 extends over 18 amino acids. DNA for the CDR3: TGTGCCAGCAACCCCAAGCCAGGGGAAACGTTCATGAACACTGAAGCTTTCTTT. This translates into CASNPKPGETFMNTEAFF.

V gene TRBV19 combines with J gene TRBJ2-1; 11 nucleotides align to TRBD2. Unmatched junction bases numbered 15, after V lost 1 base and J lost 7 bases. The CDR3 totals 19 residues. Germline CDR1 and CDR2: LNHDA and SQIVND (reference sequence). Here the CDR3 DNA reads TGTGCCAGTAGTATAGGTACCTCCGCTAGCGGGAGGCTAGGGAATGAGCAGTTCTTC. Its protein product is CASSIGTSASGRLGNEQFF. Drawing the rest from reference TRBV19 and TRBJ2-1, the complete variable domain is DGGITQSPKYLFRKEGQNVTLSCEQNLNHDAMYWYRQDPGQGLRLIYYSQIVNDFQKGDIAEGYSVSREKKESFPLTVTSAQKNPTAFYLCASSIGTSASGRLGNEQFFGPGTRLTVL.

J is TRBJ1-5 and V is TRBV6-5; the match to TRBD1 covers 9 bases. The J segment lost 7 bases and the V segment lost 6 bases, leaving 10 bases of the junction unmatched. Germline loops: CDR1 MNHEY, CDR2 SVGAGI. The CDR3 spans 15 residues. In DNA form, the CDR3 reads TGTGCCAGCAGCTACGGGACAGGGACTAACCAGCCCCAGCATTTT. This translates into CASSYGTGTNQPQHF.

The V call is TRBV3-1 (or the pseudogene TRBV3-2), the J call TRBJ2-3; 9 bases are shared with TRBD2. Germline V gene sequence: CDR1 LGHDT, CDR2 YNNKEL (reference sequence). J lost 1 base, V lost 2 bases, and 1 base had no gene match. CDR3 length: 15 residues. CDR3 bases: TGTGCCAGCAGCCAATGGACTAGCGGCACAGATACGCAGTATTTT. Translation: CASSQWTSGTDTQYF.

This rearrangement joins TRBV28 to TRBJ1-1; 7 bases fit TRBD1. This CDR3 contains 15 residues. CDR1 and CDR2 (germline): MDHEN, SYDVKM. The V and J ends lost 2 bases and 6 bases, in that order; junction bases with no gene match: 9. CDR3 protein: CASSLTSTGTPEAFF. The CDR3 DNA follows: TGTGCCAGCAGTTTAACCTCGACAGGGACCCCTGAAGCTTTCTTT.

This chain links TRBV18 with TRBJ2-7; D gene uncertain. Germline CDR1 is KGHSH and CDR2 is LQKENI. V shed 0 bases and J shed 2 bases, with 8 bases lying between them. CDR3 length: 14 amino acids. The CDR3 is CASSPPPGTYEQYF. CDR3 DNA: TGTGCCAGCTCACCACCACCAGGCACCTACGAGCAGTACTTC.

This clone was counted only a few times. The chain has TRBV5-1 and TRBJ2-1; maybe TRBD2 (7 bases). V lost 4 bases to trimming and J lost 7 bases, with 18 bases between them. The CDR3 length is 15 residues. Germline lookup yields CDR1 SGHRS and CDR2 YFSETQ. The CDR3 sequence is CASSLGGRVLNEQFF. The CDR3 DNA reads as TGCGCCAGCAGCCTCGGGGGGCGGGTTTTGAATGAGCAGTTCTTC.

The chain links TRBV28 to TRBJ2-6, with D possibly matching TRBD1 (6 bases). The CDR3 is 16 amino acids. Trimming shortened V by 5 bases and J by 4 bases, and 15 bases separated the two germline ends. From germline, CDR1 is MDHEN and CDR2 SYDVKM. CDR3 sequence reads: CASSGRTAPGANVLTF. The DNA of the CDR3 is TGTGCCAGCAGTGGACGGACAGCCCCGGGGGCCAACGTCCTGACTTTC.

J is TRBJ1-2 and V is TRBV7-2; TRBD1 is a possible D gene (6 bases). Germline values: CDR1 SGHTA, CDR2 FQGNSA. The CDR3 totals 14 residues. The germline V and J ends were trimmed by 5 bases and 4 bases, with 14 bases remaining between them. DNA for the CDR3: TGTGCCAGCAGCGAAGACAGGCGCAGCTATGGCTACACCTTC. Protein product: CASSEDRRSYGYTF.

The chain recombines TRBV3-1 (or the pseudogene TRBV3-2) with TRBJ2-7; TRBD2 matches 7 bases. The CDR3 has 14 residues. The V segment lost 4 bases and the J segment 5 bases; nucleotides outside the gene matches: 8. Germline lookup yields CDR1 LGHDT and CDR2 YNNKEL (reference sequence). CDR3 nucleotide sequence: TGTGCCAGCAGCCCCCGGGGAGGGTCCCACGAGCAGTACTTC. Its protein product is CASSPRGGSHEQYF.

The chain links TRBV15 to TRBJ2-7; 9 nucleotides match TRBD1. CDR1 and CDR2 from the germline V gene are LNHNV and YYDKDF (reference sequence). Trimming removed 3 bases from V and 3 bases from J; junction bases left unmatched: 9. This CDR3 is built from 16 residues. The DNA of the CDR3 is TGTGCCACCAGCAGGGTGCCGGGACAGGGAAACTACGAGCAGTACTTC. Its protein product is CATSRVPGQGNYEQYF.

The chain employs TRBV29-1 and TRBJ2-5; no definite D call. The germline gives CDR1 SQVTM, CDR2 ANQGSEA. V was pared by 6 bases and J by 3 bases, with 14 bases between. The CDR3 length is 13 residues. The CDR3 loop reads CSVARLAEETQYF. The CDR3 region has the DNA TGCAGCGTCGCGAGGTTGGCCGAAGAGACCCAGTACTTC.

This clone was observed a few times. The chain employs TRBV11-1 and TRBJ1-1; D is unresolved. CDR1 and CDR2 (germline): SGHAT, FQDESV (reference sequence). V shed 3 bases and J shed 1 base, with 6 bases lying between them. There are 13 residues in the CDR3. CDR3 region: CASSFQENTEAFF. For the CDR3, the DNA is TGTGCCAGCAGCTTTCAGGAGAACACTGAAGCTTTCTTT.

This chain uses TRBV5-1 with TRBJ2-5, with a tentative D call TRBD2 (8 bases). The CDR3 is made up of 18 amino acids. Germline CDR1 reads SGHRS; CDR2 reads YFSETQ. Trimming pared 5 bases from V and 3 bases from J, leaving 26 bases between. The CDR3 sequence: CASRFGRGGTAEKETQYF. The CDR3 nucleotides read TGCGCCAGCAGATTCGGCCGCGGGGGGACAGCGGAGAAAGAGACCCAGTACTTC.

The chain carries TRBV14 and TRBJ2-7; TRBD1 matches 10 bases. Germline V gives CDR1 SGHDN, CDR2 FVKESK. V lost 1 base, J lost 6 bases, and 3 bases stayed unmatched. This CDR3 comprises 14 residues. CDR3 protein: CASSQAGTGVEQYF. The CDR3 DNA sequence: TGTGCCAGCAGCCAAGCCGGGACAGGGGTCGAGCAGTACTTC. The full variable domain, completed using reference TRBV14 and TRBJ2-7, is EAGVTQFPSHSVIEKGQTVTLRCDPISGHDNLYWYRRVMGKEIKFLLHFVKESKQDESGMPNNRFLAERTGGTYSTLKVQPAELEDSGVYFCASSQAGTGVEQYFGPGTRLTVT.

V is TRBV12-3 or TRBV12-4 and J is TRBJ1-1; no clear D. V was cut by 2 bases and J by 4 bases, with 8 bases left in between. CDR3 length equals 13 residues. In DNA form, the CDR3 reads TGTGCCAGCAGTTTAAGAGGCCCCACTGAAGCTTTCTTT. The encoded protein is CASSLRGPTEAFF.